Listed below are T cell receptor beta chains from one sample, sequenced in a study of blood T cell repertoires in COVID-19. The repertoire was sequenced with immunoSEQ multiplex PCR; TCRdb's copy has only in-frame clones and lacks some. The sample holds 300,000 to 400,000 clones, about 89% seen once. Sequencing was carried out using peripheral blood. Source of these receptors: a woman aged 55-75 years with COVID-19, enrolled during active disease. The conserved cysteine and the conserved F or W are not part of the CDR3 here.

v_call: TRBV27; j_call: TRBJ2-3; cdr3_aa: ASSERGGFVNTQY
v_call: TRBV7-9; j_call: TRBJ1-2; cdr3_aa: ASSSRSGQPYYGYT
v_call: TRBV4-2; j_call: TRBJ2-5; cdr3_aa: ASSQDELAGGVQETQY
v_call: TRBV5-1; j_call: TRBJ1-1; cdr3_aa: ASSLRPSGREAQAF
v_call: TRBV5-5; j_call: TRBJ2-1; cdr3_aa: ASSFRGPTYNEQF
v_call: TRBV5-1; j_call: TRBJ2-2; cdr3_aa: ASSLRTGGGGELF
v_call: TRBV7-9; j_call: TRBJ2-1; cdr3_aa: ASSSGQGVYNEQF
v_call: TRBV19; j_call: TRBJ1-4; cdr3_aa: ASSIRTGQGGREKLF
v_call: TRBV4-1; j_call: TRBJ1-1; cdr3_aa: ASSKGQVSDTEAF
v_call: TRBV20-1; j_call: TRBJ2-7; cdr3_aa: SAREWVEQY
v_call: TRBV27; j_call: TRBJ2-5; cdr3_aa: ASSLQLEETQY
v_call: TRBV2; j_call: TRBJ2-3; cdr3_aa: ASSVRRDPPDTQY
v_call: TRBV5-1; j_call: TRBJ1-2; cdr3_aa: ASSLQGGFNYGYT
v_call: TRBV11-2; j_call: TRBJ1-2; cdr3_aa: ASSPTGQATYGYT